One and the same sample provided the 18 T cell receptor beta chains below, sequenced in a study of blood T cell repertoires in COVID-19. Using immunoSEQ multiplex PCR, the repertoire was profiled, and TCRdb retains in-frame clones only, with some absent. The table has around 120,000 clones, 90% seen once. Sequencing was carried out using peripheral blood. All receptors derive from a human donor with active COVID-19. The donor label of this sample is uncertain.

This clone turned up a few times. V gene TRBV6-4 combines with J gene TRBJ1-2; 7 bases match TRBD1. From germline, CDR1 is MRHNA and CDR2 SNTAGT. The CDR3 spans 13 residues. V shed 5 bases, J shed 8 bases, and the junction held 8 bases outside the gene matches. Here the CDR3 reads CASSPGQAIGYTF. DNA of the CDR3: TGTGCCAGCAGTCCCGGACAGGCGATCGGCTACACCTTC.

The chain is built from TRBV2 and TRBJ2-7; D is possibly TRBD1 (6 bases). The ends were cut back, 7 bases at V and 5 bases at J, with 12 bases in the middle. There are 12 residues in the CDR3. CDR1 and CDR2 from the germline V gene are SNHLY and FYNNEI. CDR3 amino acids: CASNRDRNEQYF. DNA of the CDR3: TGTGCCAGCAACCGAGACAGGAACGAGCAGTACTTC.

The chain uses TRBV5-4 and TRBJ1-5; 8 nucleotides agree with TRBD1. In germline, CDR1 is SGHNT, CDR2 YYREEE (reference sequence). CDR3 size: 16 residues. V gave up 4 bases and J gave up 6 bases; unmatched junction bases: 12. The CDR3 DNA reads as TGTGCCAGCAGCCCACTAGGGACAGGCCTGGGTCAGCCCCAGCATTTT. Amino acid sequence: CASSPLGTGLGQPQHF.

About this clone itself: The same CDR3 also results from other DNA sequences found in this sample. The chain is built from TRBV19 and TRBJ2-7, with 11 bases identical to TRBD1. The CDR3 contains 16 residues. CDR1 and CDR2 from the germline V gene are LNHDA and SQIVND (reference sequence). J was trimmed by 0 bases and V by 6 bases; bases with no gene match: 7. The CDR3 region is CASSARDRGSSYEQYF. CDR3 DNA sequence: TGTGCCAGTAGCGCCCGGGACAGGGGGAGCTCCTACGAGCAGTACTTC.

This CDR3 is CASSFPGTGDYGYTF. As DNA, the CDR3 is TGTGCCAGCAGCTTCCCCGGGACAGGGGACTATGGCTACACCTTC. V usage is TRBV7-2 and J usage is TRBJ1-2; TRBD1 matches at 10 bases. This CDR3 spans 15 amino acids. Germline values: CDR1 SGHTA, CDR2 FQGNSA. V was clipped by 3 bases and J by 3 bases; unmatched bases: 4.

CDR3: CAISDQRGANTYEQYF. DNA of the CDR3: TGTGCCATCAGTGACCAGCGGGGGGCGAATACCTACGAGCAGTACTTC. The V and J genes are TRBV10-3 and TRBJ2-7; TRBD2 matches at 9 bases. This CDR3 contains 16 residues. V shed 3 bases and J 2 bases; nucleotides not matched to a gene: 8. Germline-derived CDR1 and CDR2 are ENHRY and SYGVKD.

The V call is TRBV28, the J call TRBJ1-4; D unclear. Germline V gives CDR1 MDHEN, CDR2 SYDVKM. This CDR3 has 15 amino acids. The V end lost 6 bases, the J end lost 1 base, and 12 bases lay between the germline ends. Here the CDR3 reads CASREAEVTNEKLFF. CDR3 nucleotide sequence: TGTGCCAGCAGGGAGGCGGAGGTAACTAATGAAAAACTGTTTTTT.

This clone was seen a single time. The rearrangement joins TRBV5-4 to TRBJ2-7, with D possibly matching TRBD1 (6 bases). Germline assignment: CDR1 SGHNT and CDR2 YYREEE (reference sequence). The V end lost 0 bases, the J end lost 2 bases, and 6 bases lay between the germline ends. The CDR3 length is 13 residues. In DNA, the CDR3 is TGTGCCAGCAGCTTGGACAGGGCCTACGAGCAGTACTTC. Its translation is CASSLDRAYEQYF.

This chain links TRBV3-1 (or the pseudogene TRBV3-2) with TRBJ2-7; TRBD1 aligns across 11 bases. Trimming removed 3 bases from V and 7 bases from J; junction bases left unmatched: 8. The CDR3 runs 15 residues. In germline, CDR1 is LGHDT, CDR2 YNNKEL (reference sequence). In nucleotides, the CDR3 is TGTGCCAGCAGCCACGAAGGACAGGGGGCGGGAGAGCAGTACTTC. This encodes CASSHEGQGAGEQYF.

The gene calls are TRBV7-2 and TRBJ2-1, with a tentative D call TRBD2 (6 bases). V was shortened by 6 bases and J by 4 bases, with 16 bases between the two germline ends. This CDR3 is 15 amino acids long. CDR1 SGHTA and CDR2 FQGNSA come from the germline V gene. CDR3 DNA sequence: TGTGCCAGCAGTCCTAGCGCAACCTTTTACAATGAGCAGTTCTTC. This codes for CASSPSATFYNEQFF.

This sequence joins TRBV4-3 and TRBJ1-4; 9 bases map to TRBD1. The germline CDR1 and CDR2 sequences are LGHNA and YSLEER. The length of the CDR3 is 16 residues. V was clipped by 3 bases and J by 3 bases; unmatched bases: 5. The DNA of the CDR3 is TGCGCCAGCAGCCATAGACAGGGGGTGGCTAATGAAAAACTGTTTTTT. Residues: CASSHRQGVANEKLFF.

The chain links TRBV12-5 to TRBJ2-5; the match to TRBD2 covers 7 bases. This CDR3 spans 15 amino acids. Germline V lookup: CDR1 LGHNT, CDR2 FRNRAP. Trimming cost V 5 bases and J 1 base; bases outside gene matches: 7. CDR3 region: CASGLPGGGQETQYF. The CDR3 coding sequence is TGTGCTAGTGGTCTCCCGGGGGGTGGCCAAGAGACCCAGTACTTC.

The rearrangement joins TRBV4-3 to TRBJ1-2; 11 bases agree with TRBD1. The CDR3 sequence is 15 residues long. V was clipped by 4 bases and J by 3 bases; unmatched bases: 4. Germline V gene data show CDR1 as LGHNA and CDR2 as YSLEER. The CDR3 here is CASSREGQGDYGYTF. The CDR3 bases are TGCGCCAGCAGCCGAGAGGGACAGGGGGACTATGGCTACACCTTC.

This chain connects TRBV6-6 to TRBJ1-1; 7 bases map to TRBD1. With 11 bases clipped from V and 4 bases from J, the junction kept 10 bases outside the gene matches. Germline V gives CDR1 MNHNY, CDR2 SVGAGI (reference sequence). CDR3 length: 13 residues. This CDR3 is CACRHRGITEAFF. CDR3 coding DNA: TGTGCCTGCCGGCACAGGGGAATCACTGAAGCTTTCTTT.

This sequence joins TRBV9 and TRBJ2-2, with a weak D call TRBD2 (5 bases). The CDR3 spans 15 residues. V lost 0 bases and J 6 bases, leaving 12 bases between the germline ends. Germline loops: CDR1 SGDLS, CDR2 YYNGEE. CDR3 DNA sequence: TGTGCCAGCAGCGTAGAAGGGAGAGGCCCCGGGGAGCTGTTTTTT. Translation: CASSVEGRGPGELFF.

There are a few counts of this clone. The J gene is TRBJ1-2, the V gene TRBV5-4; 7 bases agree with TRBD1. In germline, CDR1 is SGHNT, CDR2 YYREEE (reference sequence). This CDR3 comprises 13 residues. Germline trimming cut 4 bases from V and 5 bases from J; bases unmatched to any gene: 5. The CDR3 loop is CASSVTGEYGYTF. The DNA of the CDR3 is TGTGCCAGCAGCGTTACAGGGGAATATGGCTACACCTTC.

This chain joins TRBV18 and TRBJ1-2; tentatively, D is TRBD1 (6 bases). CDR1 and CDR2 (germline): KGHSH, LQKENI. Trimming took off 3 bases at V and 4 bases at J, with 21 bases between the two ends. The CDR3 extends over 17 amino acids. CDR3 in amino acids: CASSPVGGQLASYGYTF. Here the CDR3 DNA reads TGTGCCAGCTCACCCGTAGGGGGACAACTTGCATCCTATGGCTACACCTTC.

In the case of this clone: Other DNA sequences in the same sample also yield this CDR3. The V and J genes are TRBV6-5 and TRBJ2-7; 9 bases fit TRBD1. CDR1 is MNHEY and CDR2 is SVGAGI in the germline V gene. There are 14 residues in the CDR3. V dropped 6 bases and J dropped 0; count of bases not matched to a gene: 3. In nucleotides, the CDR3 is TGTGCCAGCAGAGGGACAGGGCCCTCCTACGAGCAGTACTTC. Translated: CASRGTGPSYEQYF.